The T cell receptor (beta chain) described here comes from a study of blood T cell repertoires in COVID-19. Germline V gives CDR1 SGHTA, CDR2 FQGNSA. The CDR3 contains 14 residues. Between the trimmed V and J ends, which lost 5 bases and 1 base, there was a span of 11 bases. Libraries were prepared by immunoSEQ multiplex PCR; TCRdb keeps only in-frame clonotypes and omits some of them. In the table there are roughly 400,000 clones, 88% of which are singletons. The sequencing input was PBMCs or T cells enriched from blood (not recorded which). The sequence derives from a woman under 30 who had been exposed to COVID-19. V usage is TRBV7-2 and J usage is TRBJ2-5; perhaps TRBD2 as D (6 bases). CDR3 region: CASSTQGLQETQYF. Written as DNA, the CDR3 is TGTGCCAGCAGCACCCAGGGACTCCAAGAGACCCAGTACTTC.